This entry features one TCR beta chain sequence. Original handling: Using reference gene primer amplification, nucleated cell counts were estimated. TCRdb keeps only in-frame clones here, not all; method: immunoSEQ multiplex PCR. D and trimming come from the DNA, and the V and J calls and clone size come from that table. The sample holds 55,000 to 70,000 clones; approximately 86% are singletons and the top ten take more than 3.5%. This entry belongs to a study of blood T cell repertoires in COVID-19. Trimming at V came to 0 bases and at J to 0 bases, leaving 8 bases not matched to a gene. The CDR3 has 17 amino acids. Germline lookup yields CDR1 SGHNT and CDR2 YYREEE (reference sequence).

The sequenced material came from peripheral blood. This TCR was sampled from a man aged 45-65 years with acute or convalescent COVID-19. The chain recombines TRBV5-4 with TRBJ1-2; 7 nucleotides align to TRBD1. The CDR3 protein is CASSLAGRGQSNYGYTF. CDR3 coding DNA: TGTGCCAGCAGCTTGGCCGGTAGGGGACAGTCTAACTATGGCTACACCTTC.